Below, 2 T cell receptor beta chains from the same sample are listed, as sequenced in a study of shared clonotypes between healthy human individuals. Positive CCR7 selection of CD45RO-negative cells yielded the naive CD8 cells, and terminally differentiated effector memory CD45RA+ cells were excluded. Here immunoSEQ multiplex PCR was the method, and the copy in TCRdb shows in-frame clones only, minus some. The data show roughly 890,000 clones, 85% to 95% seen once. Sample: naive CD8+ T cells sorted from blood. The source of these receptors is a man aged 25 to 45 in good health.

This clone came up once. The V and J genes are TRBV29-1 and TRBJ2-7; 7 positions agree with TRBD2. The germline V gene encodes CDR1 SQVTM and CDR2 ANQGSEA. This CDR3 contains 16 residues. The V segment lost 0 bases and the J segment 7 bases; nucleotides outside the gene matches: 15. CDR3 residues: CSVEDQRAGRADEQYF. The CDR3, as DNA: TGCAGCGTTGAAGATCAACGAGCGGGGAGGGCCGATGAGCAGTACTTC.

The chain has TRBV7-6 and TRBJ1-1, with 7 bases that match TRBD1. This CDR3 region has 14 residues. The junction had 10 bases not matched to a gene; V was cut back by 5 bases and J by 7 bases. Germline CDR1 is SGHVS and CDR2 is FNYEAQ. The CDR3 loop reads CASSLRQGANEAFF. The CDR3 DNA reads as TGTGCCAGCAGCCTAAGACAGGGAGCCAATGAAGCTTTCTTT.